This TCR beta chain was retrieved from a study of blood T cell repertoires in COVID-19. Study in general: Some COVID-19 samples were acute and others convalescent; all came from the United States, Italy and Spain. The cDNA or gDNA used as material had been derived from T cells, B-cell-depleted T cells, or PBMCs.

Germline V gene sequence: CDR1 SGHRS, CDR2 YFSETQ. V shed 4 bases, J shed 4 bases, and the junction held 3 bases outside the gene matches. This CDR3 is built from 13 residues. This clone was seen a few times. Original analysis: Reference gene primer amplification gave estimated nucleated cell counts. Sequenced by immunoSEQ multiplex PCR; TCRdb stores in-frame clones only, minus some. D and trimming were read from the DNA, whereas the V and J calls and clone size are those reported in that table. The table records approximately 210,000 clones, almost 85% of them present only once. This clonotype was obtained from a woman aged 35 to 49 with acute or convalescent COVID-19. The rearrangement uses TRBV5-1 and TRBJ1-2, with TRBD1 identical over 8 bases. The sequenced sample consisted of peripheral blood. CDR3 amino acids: CASSPTGGYGYTF. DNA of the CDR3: TGCGCCAGCAGCCCCACAGGGGGCTATGGCTACACCTTC.